Shown below are 29 T cell receptor beta chains from a single sample sequenced in a study of CXCR3-negative and CXCR3-positive naive CD8 T cells. TRB cDNA was prepared as libraries by UMI-labeled 5' RACE. One entry per CDR3 protein, without DNA, is what TCRdb gives after re-calling the 5' RACE reads. This repertoire includes about 58,000 distinct CDR3 sequences. Sequences were obtained from naive CXCR3- CD8+ T cells from blood. The subset: CD45RO-CCR7+CD27+CD95- naive CD8+ T cells lacking CXCR3 (TNR3-). These receptors came from a human donor in good health. Some clones in this sample may be carry-over from other donors' samples.

This rearrangement joins TRBV6-2 or TRBV6-3 to TRBJ2-5. CDR1 and CDR2 (germline): MNHEY, SVGEGT. The CDR3 sequence is 15 residues long. The CDR3 region is CASSETEKYQETQYF.

The rearrangement joins TRBV11-1 to TRBJ2-7; TCRdb names TRBD2, which stays unverified in the absence of DNA. Germline lookup yields CDR1 SGHAT and CDR2 FQDESV (reference sequence). CDR3 length: 13 amino acids. The CDR3: CASSLGGGIEQYF.

V gene TRBV10-2 combines with J gene TRBJ2-3; checking the TCRdb D call of TRBD2 is not possible without DNA. This CDR3 region has 15 residues. Germline lookup yields CDR1 WSHSY and CDR2 SAAADI. CDR3 in amino acids: CASRAASASTDTQYF.

V gene TRBV28 combines with J gene TRBJ2-7; checking the TCRdb D call of TRBD1 is not possible without DNA. Germline lookup yields CDR1 MDHEN and CDR2 SYDVKM. CDR3 length: 16 residues. CDR3 region: CASRPTAQGAGGEQYF.

The chain combines TRBV5-6 with TRBJ2-1; TCRdb's D call of TRBD2 is untestable without DNA. The CDR3 has 16 residues. Germline V gives CDR1 SGHDT, CDR2 YYEEEE. This CDR3 reads CASSLGSGGRNNEQFF.

The CDR3 spells CASSHDGQINEQFF. This chain joins TRBV7-9 and TRBJ2-1; TCRdb indicates TRBD1, and absent DNA this call remains unverified. Germline CDR1 SEHNR, CDR2 FQNEAQ (reference sequence). This CDR3 spans 14 amino acids.

CDR3 region: CASSSRPGRDISYEQYF. V and J are TRBV9 and TRBJ2-7. The CDR3 extends over 17 amino acids. The germline V gene encodes CDR1 SGDLS and CDR2 YYNGEE. The full variable domain, its missing parts supplied by reference TRBV9 and TRBJ2-7, is DSGVTQTPKHLITATGQRVTLRCSPRSGDLSVYWYQQSLDQGLQFLIQYYNGEERAKGNILERFSAQQFPDLHSELNLSSLELGDSALYFCASSSRPGRDISYEQYFGPGTRLTVT.

The chain carries TRBV27 and TRBJ2-3; TCRdb outputs TRBD2, but without DNA this stays unchecked. Per the germline V gene, CDR1 is MNHEY and CDR2 is SMNVEV (reference sequence). This CDR3 has 18 amino acids. CDR3 sequence reads: CASSLSAVAGGSTDTQYF.

The rearrangement uses TRBV29-1 and TRBJ2-2; checking the TCRdb D call of TRBD1 is not possible without DNA. Per the germline V gene, CDR1 is SQVTM and CDR2 is ANQGSEA. This CDR3 has 14 amino acids. CDR3 sequence reads: CSVEEPRGHGELFF.

The genes are TRBV7-6 and TRBJ2-1; TCRdb designates TRBD1, a call that cannot be tested without DNA. Germline V gene data show CDR1 as SGHVS and CDR2 as FNYEAQ. This CDR3 contains 16 residues. CDR3 loop: CASSSDTSPGGYEQFF.

V is TRBV7-9 and J is TRBJ2-7; without DNA, the TCRdb call of TRBD1 cannot be checked. The CDR3 sequence is 15 residues long. The germline V gene has CDR1 SEHNR and CDR2 FQNEAQ (reference sequence). The CDR3 spells CASSLGQTVMDEQYF. Full variable domain (remainder filled in from reference TRBV7-9 and TRBJ2-7): DTGVSQNPRHKITKRGQNVTFRCDPISEHNRLYWYRQTLGQGPEFLTYFQNEAQLEKSRLLSDRFSAERPKGSFSTLEIQRTEQGDSAMYLCASSLGQTVMDEQYFGPGTRLTVT.

The chain combines TRBV5-1 with TRBJ2-6; TCRdb outputs TRBD2, but without DNA this stays unchecked. Germline V gene sequence: CDR1 SGHRS, CDR2 YFSETQ. The CDR3 is 16 residues long. CDR3 in amino acids: CASSLTLGGAADVLTF.

This sequence joins TRBV4-1 and TRBJ2-7. CDR3 size: 15 residues. Germline V gives CDR1 MGHRA, CDR2 YSYEKL. The CDR3 sequence: CASSQEEAASYEQYF.

The chain has TRBV29-1 and TRBJ2-1. This CDR3 has 14 amino acids. Germline V gene sequence: CDR1 SQVTM, CDR2 ANQGSEA. The CDR3: CSADGQTSYNEQFF.

The genes are TRBV2 and TRBJ2-2; with no DNA, the TCRdb D assignment of TRBD2 cannot be verified. The germline V gene encodes CDR1 SNHLY and CDR2 FYNNEI. The CDR3 has 14 residues. CDR3 sequence: CASGGNSNTGELFF.

The chain has TRBV6-6 and TRBJ2-3. The CDR3 is 14 residues long. Germline values: CDR1 MNHNY, CDR2 SVGAGI (reference sequence). CDR3 sequence reads: CASSYRGAEDTQYF.

V is TRBV29-1 and J is TRBJ2-2; TCRdb returns TRBD1, unconfirmable since there is no DNA. The CDR3 loop spans 15 amino acids. In germline, CDR1 is SQVTM, CDR2 ANQGSEA. CDR3 region: CSVALSQGITGELFF.

This rearrangement joins TRBV2 to TRBJ2-2. Germline values: CDR1 SNHLY, CDR2 FYNNEI. The CDR3 loop spans 11 amino acids. The CDR3 spells CASIFTGELFF.

This sequence joins TRBV15 and TRBJ1-2. Per germline, CDR1 LNHNV and CDR2 YYDKDF (reference sequence). CDR3 size: 11 residues. The CDR3 protein is CATSRDGHYTF.

The V gene is TRBV29-1, the J gene TRBJ2-7; TCRdb's D call of TRBD1 is untestable without DNA. Germline lookup yields CDR1 SQVTM and CDR2 ANQGSEA. The CDR3 covers 16 residues. CDR3 sequence reads: CSVEWPGTGNQYEQYF.

The V and J genes are TRBV4-3 and TRBJ1-1. Germline V gene lookup returns CDR1 LGHNA and CDR2 YSLEER. This CDR3 has 14 residues. CDR3 loop: CASRSSSEDTEAFF.

The gene calls are TRBV30 and TRBJ1-1; TCRdb gives TRBD1 as the D gene, but with no DNA this cannot be confirmed. The germline gives CDR1 GTSNPN, CDR2 SVGIG (reference sequence). CDR3 length: 15 residues. CDR3: CAWSVLPPEHTEAFF.

The rearrangement joins TRBV21-1 to TRBJ2-3; as DNA is missing, the TRBD1 call by TCRdb cannot be tested. TRBV21-1 is given as a pseudogene. The CDR3 consists of 14 residues. CDR3 residues: CASSTRDNADTQYF.

The chain is built from TRBV20-1 and TRBJ2-7. Germline V gives CDR1 DFQATT, CDR2 SNEGSKA (reference sequence). CDR3 length: 14 amino acids. The CDR3 sequence is CSARSPTVDYEQYF.

This chain links TRBV5-6 with TRBJ2-1; the D call from TCRdb, TRBD2, cannot be confirmed without DNA. This CDR3 is built from 16 residues. CDR1 SGHDT and CDR2 YYEEEE come from the germline V gene. CDR3 loop: CASSLLLASGGNEQFF. The full variable domain, rest sourced from reference TRBV5-6 and TRBJ2-1, is DAGVTQSPTHLIKTRGQQVTLRCSPKSGHDTVSWYQQALGQGPQFIFQYYEEEERQRGNFPDRFSGHQFPNYSSELNVNALLLGDSALYLCASSLLLASGGNEQFFGPGTRLTVL.

This sequence joins TRBV29-1 and TRBJ1-3; lacking DNA, the TRBD1 call made by TCRdb goes unchecked. CDR1 is SQVTM, CDR2 ANQGSEA, per germline. The length of the CDR3 is 16 residues. This CDR3 is CSVEGRQGLSGNTIYF.

V is TRBV19 and J is TRBJ1-2. The CDR3 loop spans 15 amino acids. CDR1 LNHDA and CDR2 SQIVND come from the germline V gene (reference sequence). This chain's CDR3 is CASTRDRTTGYGYTF. The full variable domain, rest sourced from reference TRBV19 and TRBJ1-2, is DGGITQSPKYLFRKEGQNVTLSCEQNLNHDAMYWYRQDPGQGLRLIYYSQIVNDFQKGDIAEGYSVSREKKESFPLTVTSAQKNPTAFYLCASTRDRTTGYGYTFGSGTRLTVV.

This chain joins TRBV20-1 and TRBJ2-7; TCRdb picks TRBD1, but there is no DNA to check that call. In germline, CDR1 is DFQATT, CDR2 SNEGSKA (reference sequence). The CDR3 sequence is 15 residues long. The CDR3 protein is CSARGQGVGSYEQYF.

V and J are TRBV28 and TRBJ1-5; TCRdb's D call, TRBD1, is unchecked because there is no DNA. The CDR3 has 14 amino acids. Germline CDR1 is MDHEN and CDR2 is SYDVKM. The CDR3 loop reads CASRPDRNNQPQHF.